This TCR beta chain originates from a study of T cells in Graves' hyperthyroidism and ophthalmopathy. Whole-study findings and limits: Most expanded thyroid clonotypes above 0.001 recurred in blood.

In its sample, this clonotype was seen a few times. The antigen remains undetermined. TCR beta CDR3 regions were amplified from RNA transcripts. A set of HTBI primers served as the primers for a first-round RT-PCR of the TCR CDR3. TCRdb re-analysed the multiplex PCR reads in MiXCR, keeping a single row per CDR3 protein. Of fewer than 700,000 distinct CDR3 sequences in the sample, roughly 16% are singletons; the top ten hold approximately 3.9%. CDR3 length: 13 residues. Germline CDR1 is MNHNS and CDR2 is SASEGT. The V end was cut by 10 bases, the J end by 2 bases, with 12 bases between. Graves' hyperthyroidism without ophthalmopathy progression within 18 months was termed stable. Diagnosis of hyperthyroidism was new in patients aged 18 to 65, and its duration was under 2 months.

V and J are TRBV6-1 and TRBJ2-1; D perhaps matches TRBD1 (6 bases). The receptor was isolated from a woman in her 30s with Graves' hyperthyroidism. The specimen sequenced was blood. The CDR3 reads CATRDIPYNEQFF. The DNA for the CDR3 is TGTGCCACCAGGGACATCCCCTACAATGAGCAGTTCTTC.